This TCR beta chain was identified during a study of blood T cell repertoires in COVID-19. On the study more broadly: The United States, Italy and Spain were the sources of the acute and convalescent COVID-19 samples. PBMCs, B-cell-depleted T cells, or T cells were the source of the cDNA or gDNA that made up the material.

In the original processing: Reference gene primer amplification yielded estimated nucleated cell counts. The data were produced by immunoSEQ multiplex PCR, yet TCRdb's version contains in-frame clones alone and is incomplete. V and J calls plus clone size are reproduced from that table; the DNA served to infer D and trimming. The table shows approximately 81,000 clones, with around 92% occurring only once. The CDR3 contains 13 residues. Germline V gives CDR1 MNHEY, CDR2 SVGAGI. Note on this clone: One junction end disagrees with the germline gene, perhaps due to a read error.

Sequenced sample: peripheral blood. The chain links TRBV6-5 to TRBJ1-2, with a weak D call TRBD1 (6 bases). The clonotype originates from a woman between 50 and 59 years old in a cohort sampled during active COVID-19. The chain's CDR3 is CASREVEGTRKLF. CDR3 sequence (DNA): TGTGCCAGCAGGGAGGTTGAGGGGACACGGAAACTATTC.